The T cell receptor beta chain under discussion was sequenced for a study of response to subunit inactivated influenza vaccine. This clonotype was observed at least ten times. The germline V gene has CDR1 LGHNA and CDR2 YSLEER. V was pared by 4 bases and J by 4 bases, with 13 bases between. This CDR3 is built from 14 residues. TCRdb recomputed calls from the RT-PCR reads with MiXCR, one row per CDR3 protein. This sample has about 310,000 distinct CDR3 sequences, with around a fifth found just once. This chain connects TRBV4-3 to TRBJ1-2, with unresolved D. This sequence was found in a man aged 45 to 75 who received an inactivated influenza vaccine. Sequenced material: PBMCs from blood, taken around 22 months after vaccination. Here the CDR3 reads CASSRSDGSYGYTF. The CDR3 DNA is TGCGCCAGCAGCCGCAGCGACGGGAGCTATGGCTACACCTTC.